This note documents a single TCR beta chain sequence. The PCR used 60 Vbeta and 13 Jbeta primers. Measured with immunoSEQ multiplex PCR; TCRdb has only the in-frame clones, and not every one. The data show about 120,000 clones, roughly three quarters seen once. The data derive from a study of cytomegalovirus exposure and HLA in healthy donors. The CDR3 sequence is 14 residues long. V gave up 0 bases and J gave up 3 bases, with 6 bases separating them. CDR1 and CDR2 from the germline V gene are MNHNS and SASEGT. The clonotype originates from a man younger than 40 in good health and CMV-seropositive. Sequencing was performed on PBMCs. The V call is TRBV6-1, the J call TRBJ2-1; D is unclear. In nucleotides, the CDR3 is TGTGCCAGCAGTGAAGCGGGCGACTACAATGAGCAGTTCTTC. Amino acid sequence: CASSEAGDYNEQFF.